The 22 T cell receptor beta chains listed next were all sequenced from one sample in a study of cytomegalovirus exposure and HLA in healthy donors. The PCR had 60 Vbeta and 13 Jbeta primers. TCRdb keeps only in-frame clones here, not all; method: immunoSEQ multiplex PCR. The table has about 150,000 clones, roughly 79% seen once. Source material: PBMCs. These receptors were obtained from a man aged 18 to 30 in good health and CMV-seronegative.

The V and J genes are TRBV4-1 and TRBJ2-2; tentatively, D is TRBD2 (5 bases). V shed 4 bases and J shed 5 bases, with 8 bases lying between them. This CDR3 spans 13 amino acids. Looked up from germline, CDR1 is MGHRA and CDR2 is YSYEKL. Here the CDR3 reads CASSPTRTGELFF. The DNA for the CDR3 is TGCGCCAGCAGCCCCACTAGGACCGGGGAGCTGTTTTTT.

The chain is built from TRBV4-1 and TRBJ1-5, with a possible D match to TRBD1 (6 bases). This CDR3 has 14 amino acids. Trimming took off 0 bases at V and 7 bases at J, with 10 bases between the two ends. Germline loops: CDR1 MGHRA, CDR2 YSYEKL. In nucleotides, the CDR3 is TGCGCCAGCAGCCAAGAGAGGGGGGGACAGCCCCAGCATTTT. Protein product: CASSQERGGQPQHF.

Concerning this clone: The junction shows a germline mismatch at one end, possibly a read error. This chain links TRBV2 with TRBJ2-4; TRBD1 aligns across 9 bases. Looked up from germline, CDR1 is SNHLY and CDR2 is FYNNEI. The CDR3 loop spans 16 amino acids. The CDR3 nucleotides read TGTGCCAGCAGTGAGGGGACAGGGCTAGCCAAAAACAGTCAGTACTTC. It yields the protein CASSEGTGLAKNSQYF.

The chain carries TRBV4-3 and TRBJ2-3, with TRBD2 matching 7 bases. The CDR3 contains 15 residues. The J segment lost 0 bases and the V segment lost 5 bases, leaving 5 bases of the junction unmatched. The germline V gene has CDR1 LGHNA and CDR2 YSLEER. CDR3 residues: CASSRAGSSTDTQYF. CDR3 DNA: TGCGCCAGCAGCAGAGCGGGGTCTAGCACAGATACGCAGTATTTT.

Written as DNA, the CDR3 is TGTGCCAGCAGTGAATTGGGGCGATTTGGATTCAATGAGCAGTTCTTC. It encodes CASSELGRFGFNEQFF. The chain links TRBV6-1 to TRBJ2-1; D is perhaps TRBD1 (5 bases). Germline loops: CDR1 MNHNS, CDR2 SASEGT. This CDR3 has 16 amino acids. Deletions cut 2 bases from V and 6 bases from J, with 17 bases between.

The chain uses TRBV27 and TRBJ2-1, with TRBD2 identical over 8 bases. Germline V gene data show CDR1 as MNHEY and CDR2 as SMNVEV (reference sequence). This CDR3 region has 18 residues. V lost 5 bases and J lost 4; bases outside the gene matches: 16. This CDR3 is CASSPSGGERGFYNEQFF. The CDR3 coding sequence is TGTGCCAGCAGTCCATCCGGAGGGGAGCGGGGGTTTTACAATGAGCAGTTCTTC.

The V call is TRBV6-1, the J call TRBJ2-7; TRBD1 aligns across 7 bases. V shed 1 base and J 6 bases; nucleotides not matched to a gene: 3. Germline CDR1 and CDR2: MNHNS and SASEGT. The CDR3 runs 13 residues. The CDR3 sequence: CASSEGTGSEQYV. In nucleotides, the CDR3 is TGTGCCAGCAGTGAAGGGACAGGCTCCGAGCAGTACGTC.

The rearrangement uses TRBV7-3 and TRBJ1-5, with D possibly TRBD1 on 5 matching bases. The CDR3 contains 15 residues. CDR1 SGHTA and CDR2 FQGTGA come from the germline V gene. The V and J ends lost 5 bases and 2 bases respectively, with 13 bases between them. DNA for the CDR3: TGTGCCAGCAGCATATCCAGGGATCGCAATCAGCCCCAGCATTTT. This encodes CASSISRDRNQPQHF.

This sequence joins TRBV7-9 and TRBJ2-5; D might be TRBD1 (5 bases). The CDR3 length is 14 residues. CDR1 is SEHNR, CDR2 FQNEAQ, per germline (reference sequence). The V and J ends lost 2 bases and 5 bases respectively, with 12 bases between them. The chain's CDR3 is CASSLMSGWETQYF. The CDR3, as DNA: TGTGCCAGCAGCTTAATGTCAGGGTGGGAGACCCAGTACTTC.

This clone showed up just a few times. This rearrangement joins TRBV6-5 to TRBJ1-1; 7 bases fit TRBD1. V shed 6 bases and J 8 bases; nucleotides not matched to a gene: 9. There are 13 residues in the CDR3. Germline CDR1 reads MNHEY; CDR2 reads SVGAGI. The CDR3 DNA sequence: TGTGCCAGCAGAACAGGGGTGCTAGGAGAAGCTTTCTTT. Residues: CASRTGVLGEAFF.

The gene calls are TRBV2 and TRBJ1-2, with D maybe TRBD1 (5 bases). Between the trimmed V and J ends, which lost 7 bases and 3 bases, there was a span of 15 bases. The CDR3 is 14 residues long. Germline V lookup: CDR1 SNHLY, CDR2 FYNNEI. CDR3 residues: CASIPGGFYYGYTF. CDR3 in DNA: TGTGCCAGCATCCCGGGGGGGTTTTACTATGGCTACACCTTC.

The chain recombines TRBV2 with TRBJ2-7; TRBD1 matches at 7 bases. Germline values: CDR1 SNHLY, CDR2 FYNNEI. The CDR3 is made up of 16 amino acids. V lost 8 bases and J lost 4; bases outside the gene matches: 17. CDR3 nucleotides: TGTGCCAGCGGCGTTTTCCGGGACAGAGTCTCTTACGAGCAGTACTTC. Translating gives CASGVFRDRVSYEQYF. The variable domain in full, completed from reference TRBV2 and TRBJ2-7, reads EPEVTQTPSHQVTQMGQEVILRCVPISNHLYFYWYRQILGQKVEFLVSFYNNEISEKSEIFDDQFSVERPDGSNFTLKIRSTKLEDSAMYFCASGVFRDRVSYEQYFGPGTRLTVT.

The chain carries TRBV6-5 and TRBJ1-1, with D possibly being TRBD1 (5 bases). From germline, CDR1 is MNHEY and CDR2 SVGAGI. This CDR3 is 11 amino acids long. The ends were cut back, 8 bases at V and 8 bases at J, with 12 bases in the middle. The DNA for the CDR3 is TGTGCCAGCGGAGACAGACAAGAAGCTTTCTTT. This encodes CASGDRQEAFF.

The chain recombines TRBV27 with TRBJ2-1, with 9 bases lining up with TRBD2. V gave up 5 bases and J gave up 1 base; unmatched junction bases: 6. The CDR3 runs to 16 residues. The germline V gene has CDR1 MNHEY and CDR2 SMNVEV (reference sequence). Here the CDR3 reads CASSPLAGFSYNEQFF. The CDR3 coding sequence is TGTGCCAGCAGTCCGCTAGCGGGGTTTTCCTACAATGAGCAGTTCTTC.

The chain links TRBV30 to TRBJ1-5; 7 bases map to TRBD1. Per germline, CDR1 GTSNPN and CDR2 SVGIG (reference sequence). Trimming removed 2 bases from V and 3 bases from J; junction bases left unmatched: 1. The CDR3 has 13 amino acids. CDR3 sequence: CAWSTGDNQPQHF. The CDR3 DNA is TGTGCCTGGAGTACAGGGGACAATCAGCCCCAGCATTTT.

J is TRBJ2-3 and V is TRBV30; no reliable D call. Per the germline V gene, CDR1 is GTSNPN and CDR2 is SVGIG (reference sequence). The V gene lost 3 bases and the J gene lost 2 bases, with 12 bases spanning the gap. The CDR3 contains 14 residues. The CDR3 here is CAWRALALTDTQYF. CDR3 in DNA: TGTGCCTGGAGAGCGCTGGCGCTCACAGATACGCAGTATTTT.

This clone has only a few counts. The chain couples TRBV11-2 to TRBJ1-2; 7 positions agree with TRBD1. V lost 3 bases to trimming and J lost 0 bases; unmatched junction nucleotides: 13. This CDR3 has 18 amino acids. Germline CDR1 is SGHAT and CDR2 is FQNNGV. Written as DNA, the CDR3 is TGTGCCAGCAGCTTGGGGTACAGGGGTGCGGGGTCTAACTATGGCTACACCTTC. This encodes CASSLGYRGAGSNYGYTF.

V is TRBV28 and J is TRBJ1-1; 9 bases map to TRBD1. Germline V lookup: CDR1 MDHEN, CDR2 SYDVKM. The CDR3 contains 15 residues. J was trimmed by 4 bases and V by 3 bases; bases with no gene match: 6. The CDR3 DNA reads as TGTGCCAGCAGTTTCGGGGACAGGGATTCCACTGAAGCTTTCTTT. Translating gives CASSFGDRDSTEAFF.

This clone was seen only once. This chain links TRBV5-1 with TRBJ2-7, with D perhaps TRBD1 (5 bases). CDR1 is SGHRS and CDR2 is YFSETQ in the germline V gene. The V and J ends lost 0 bases and 3 bases respectively, with 25 bases between them. The CDR3 is 19 residues long. CDR3 nucleotides: TGCGCCAGCAGCTTGGGCCTGAAGGGATCGGACACGGGCAACTACGAGCAGTACTTC. Its protein is CASSLGLKGSDTGNYEQYF. Full variable domain (missing parts from reference TRBV5-1 and TRBJ2-7): KAGVTQTPRYLIKTRGQQVTLSCSPISGHRSVSWYQQTPGQGLQFLFEYFSETQRNKGNFPGRFSGRQFSNSRSEMNVSTLELGDSALYLCASSLGLKGSDTGNYEQYFGPGTRLTVT.

V gene TRBV5-4 combines with J gene TRBJ2-7, with D possibly being TRBD1 (6 bases). The CDR3 runs 15 residues. V was clipped by 2 bases and J by 3 bases, with 15 bases between them. Germline loops: CDR1 SGHNT, CDR2 YYREEE (reference sequence). As DNA, the CDR3 is TGTGCCAGCAGCTTCAGGGACACCAACTTCTACGAGCAGTACGTC. Encoded protein: CASSFRDTNFYEQYV.

This clone has only a few counts. The chain is built from TRBV10-3 and TRBJ1-2; no firm D call. This CDR3 has 12 amino acids. CDR1 is ENHRY and CDR2 is SYGVKD in the germline V gene. V dropped 2 bases and J dropped 6 bases, with 7 bases sitting between them. The CDR3 DNA reads TGTGCCATCAGTGAGGGCAGTAATGGCTACACCTTC. Protein product: CAISEGSNGYTF.

The chain joins TRBV9 to TRBJ2-3; 14 bases fit TRBD2. The CDR3 has 16 residues. The J segment lost 6 bases and the V segment lost 4 bases, leaving 7 bases of the junction unmatched. The germline V gene has CDR1 SGDLS and CDR2 YYNGEE. CDR3: CASSPRTSGGSDTQYF. CDR3 nucleotides: TGTGCCAGCAGCCCGCGGACTAGCGGGGGGTCGGATACGCAGTATTTT.